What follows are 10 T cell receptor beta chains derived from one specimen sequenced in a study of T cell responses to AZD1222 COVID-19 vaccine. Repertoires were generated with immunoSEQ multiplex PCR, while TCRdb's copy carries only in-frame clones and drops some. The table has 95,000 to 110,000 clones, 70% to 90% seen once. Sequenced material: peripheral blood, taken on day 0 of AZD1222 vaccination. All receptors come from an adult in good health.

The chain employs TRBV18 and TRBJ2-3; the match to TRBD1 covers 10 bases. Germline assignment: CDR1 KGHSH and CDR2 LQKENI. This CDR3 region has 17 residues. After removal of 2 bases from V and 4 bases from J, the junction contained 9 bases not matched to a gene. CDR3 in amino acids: CASSPLGQGSGADTQYF. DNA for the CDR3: TGTGCCAGCTCACCATTGGGACAGGGGTCGGGGGCAGATACGCAGTATTTT.

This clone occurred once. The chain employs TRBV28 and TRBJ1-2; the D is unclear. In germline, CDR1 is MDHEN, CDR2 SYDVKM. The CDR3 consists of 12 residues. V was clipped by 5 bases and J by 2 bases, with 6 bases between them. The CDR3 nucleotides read TGTGCCAGCAGTCGGCCGAACTATGGCTACACCTTC. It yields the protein CASSRPNYGYTF.

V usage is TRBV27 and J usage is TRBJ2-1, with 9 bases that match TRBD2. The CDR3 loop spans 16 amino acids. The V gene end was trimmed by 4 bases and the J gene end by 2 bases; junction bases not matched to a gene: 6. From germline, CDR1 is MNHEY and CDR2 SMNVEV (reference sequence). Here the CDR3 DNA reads TGTGCCAGCAGTTCCTCTAGCGGGGATGCCTACAATGAGCAGTTCTTC. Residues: CASSSSSGDAYNEQFF.

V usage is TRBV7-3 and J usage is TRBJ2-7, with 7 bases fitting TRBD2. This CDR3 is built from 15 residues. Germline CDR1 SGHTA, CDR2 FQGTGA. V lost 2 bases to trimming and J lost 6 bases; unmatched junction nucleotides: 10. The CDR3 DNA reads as TGTGCCAGCAGCTTAGGCCTAGCGGTCGGGGGCGAGCAGTACTTC. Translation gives CASSLGLAVGGEQYF.

CDR3 sequence (DNA): TGTGCCAGCAGCTTAACGGGGTTGGGTACCGGGGAGCTGTTTTTT. Protein product: CASSLTGLGTGELFF. V is TRBV5-5 and J is TRBJ2-2, with D tentatively TRBD2 (5 bases). The CDR3 spans 15 residues. Germline CDR1 reads SGHKS; CDR2 reads YYEKEE (reference sequence). V lost 2 bases to trimming and J lost 5 bases, with 13 bases between them.

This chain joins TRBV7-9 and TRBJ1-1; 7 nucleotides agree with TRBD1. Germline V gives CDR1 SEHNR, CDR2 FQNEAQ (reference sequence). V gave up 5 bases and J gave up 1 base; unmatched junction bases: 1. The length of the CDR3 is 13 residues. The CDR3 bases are TGTGCCAGCAGCGGACAGGAGAACACTGAAGCTTTCTTT. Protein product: CASSGQENTEAFF.

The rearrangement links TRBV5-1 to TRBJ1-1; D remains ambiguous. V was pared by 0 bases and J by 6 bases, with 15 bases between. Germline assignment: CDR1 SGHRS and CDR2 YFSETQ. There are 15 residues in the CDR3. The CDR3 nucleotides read TGCGCCAGCAGCTTGGCCACGTCAGGAAAGCCTGAAGCTTTCTTT. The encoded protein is CASSLATSGKPEAFF.

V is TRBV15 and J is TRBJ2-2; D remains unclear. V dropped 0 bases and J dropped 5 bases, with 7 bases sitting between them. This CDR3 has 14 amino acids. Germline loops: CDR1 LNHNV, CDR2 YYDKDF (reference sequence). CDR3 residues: CATSRDRETGELFF. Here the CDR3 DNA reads TGTGCCACCAGCAGAGATCGCGAGACCGGGGAGCTGTTTTTT.

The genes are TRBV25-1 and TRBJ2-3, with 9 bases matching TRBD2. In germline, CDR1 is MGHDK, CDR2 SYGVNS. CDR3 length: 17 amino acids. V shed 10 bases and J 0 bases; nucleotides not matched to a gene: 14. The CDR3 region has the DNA TGTGCCATCCCCCTCAGACTAGCGGTCTTTAGCACAGATACGCAGTATTTT. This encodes CAIPLRLAVFSTDTQYF.

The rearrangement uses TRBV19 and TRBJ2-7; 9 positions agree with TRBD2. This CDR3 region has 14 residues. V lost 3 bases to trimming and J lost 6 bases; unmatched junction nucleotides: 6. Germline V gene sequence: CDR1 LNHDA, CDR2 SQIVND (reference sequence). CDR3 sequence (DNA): TGTGCCAGTAGTATCGGGACTAGCATGCGCGAGCAGTACTTC. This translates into CASSIGTSMREQYF.